A selection of T cell receptor beta chains follows, all from one sample in a study of T-cell reconstitution after alpha-beta-depleted transplantation in children. TCRdb used MiXCR to reprocess the PCR reads, holding one entry per CDR3 protein. Among 640,000 or so distinct CDR3 sequences listed, around 17% were seen once. The sequencing used PBMCs from the stem cell graft donor, collected from the stem cell graft. The source is a human donor who donated a stem cell graft to a child with acute myeloid leukemia. Both conserved end residues are part of each CDR3. A D gene is named only where the DNA matches it firmly. Size values are once, few and many counts, or a class for expanded clones, and some rows have none.

D,J,size,V,length,DNA,CDR3
-,TRBJ1-3,-,TRBV20-1,15,TGCAGTGCCAGTTCCCCGGCAGGGTCCTTCGGCACCATATATTTT,CSASSPAGSFGTIYF
TRBD2,TRBJ2-1,few,TRBV9,15,TGTGCCAGCAGCGCCTCTAGCGGGCCCAGCGCGGAGCAGTTCTTC,CASSASSGPSAEQFF
TRBD1,TRBJ2-1,many,TRBV29-1,14,TGCAGCGTCCTGCCGGGACAGGGGACGAATGAGCAGTTCTTC,CSVLPGQGTNEQFF
-,TRBJ2-1,many,TRBV20-1,15,TGCAGTGCTCGGGAGCAGGGGAGCTCCTACAATGAGCAGTTCTTC,CSAREQGSSYNEQFF
-,TRBJ1-5,-,TRBV20-1,15,TGCAGTGCTAGGAGGACAGATTATAGCAATCAGCCCCAGCATTTT,CSARRTDYSNQPQHF
TRBD1,TRBJ2-1,-,TRBV28,15,TGTGCCAGCAGAACCCGACAGGGCGCCTACAATGAGCAGTTCTTC,CASRTRQGAYNEQFF
-,TRBJ2-4,-,TRBV5-1,14,TGCGCCAGCAGCCCCCGACAGAGCTCCCCTGTTCAGTACTTC,CASSPRQSSPVQYF
-,TRBJ2-1,few,TRBV7-3,15,TGTGCCAGCAGCTTAATCGGCCCCCCGGACAATGAGCAGTTCTTC,CASSLIGPPDNEQFF
-,TRBJ1-2,many,TRBV7-2,15,TGTGCCAGCAGCTTAGATGCCGGGGTTAACTATGGCTACACCTTC,CASSLDAGVNYGYTF
-,TRBJ2-1,many,TRBV29-1,12,TGCAGCGCTGAGGGGAAATACAATGAGCAGTTCTTC,CSAEGKYNEQFF
-,TRBJ1-5,many,TRBV12-3/TRBV12-4,14,TGTGCCAGCAGCCCCGTGGGGGGCAATCAGCCCCAGCATTTT,CASSPVGGNQPQHF
TRBD2,TRBJ2-3,many,TRBV20-1,15,TGCAGTGCTAGAGATCCTAGCGGGGGGGCAAATACGCAGTATTTT,CSARDPSGGANTQYF
-,TRBJ1-6,few,TRBV20-1,14,TGCAGTGCTCTGGACGAGTTTGATAATTCACCCCTCCACTTT,CSALDEFDNSPLHF
-,TRBJ2-7,many,TRBV7-2,15,TGTGCCAGCAGCCCCGGACACTTTTACTCCTACGAGCAGTACTTC,CASSPGHFYSYEQYF
-,TRBJ2-1,many,TRBV7-2,15,TGTGCCAGCAGCTTTGACAAGAGCTCCTACAATGAGCAGTTCTTC,CASSFDKSSYNEQFF
TRBD1,TRBJ2-1,-,TRBV5-1,16,TGCGCCAGCAGCCTACCAACAGGGGGACGGGTGAGTGAGCAGTTCTTC,CASSLPTGGRVSEQFF
TRBD1,TRBJ1-1,many,TRBV10-2,15,TGCGCCAGCAGTGAGTCGGGGACAGTGAACACTGAAGCTTTCTTT,CASSESGTVNTEAFF
TRBD1,TRBJ2-2,many,TRBV20-1,14,TGCAGTGCCCCGGACAGGGGAGAGACCGGGGAGCTGTTTTTT,CSAPDRGETGELFF
-,TRBJ2-4,few,TRBV28,12,TGTGCCAGCAGTAGCCCCGGCAGGCCTCAGTACTTC,CASSSPGRPQYF
-,TRBJ1-3,-,TRBV4-1,15,TGCGCCAGCAGCCAAGATGAGGGCTCTGGAAACACCATATATTTT,CASSQDEGSGNTIYF
-,TRBJ1-1,few,TRBV6-1,15,TGTGCCAGCAAGCCCGCGAACAGAATGAACACTGAAGCTTTCTTT,CASKPANRMNTEAFF
-,TRBJ2-7,many,TRBV7-2,14,TGTGCCAGCAGCCCTGGGCCCGACTGGTACGAGCAGTACTTC,CASSPGPDWYEQYF
-,TRBJ2-7,few,TRBV7-2,13,TGTGCCAGCAGCCCTTCTAGCTCCTACGAGCAGTACTTC,CASSPSSSYEQYF
TRBD1,TRBJ1-2,few,TRBV7-2,15,TGTGCCAGCATCCGGGACAGGGACCCCTACTATGGCTACACCTTC,CASIRDRDPYYGYTF
-,TRBJ2-1,many,TRBV5-4,21,TGTGCCAGCAGCTTGAAGGTTCGTAAGGGGCCTACTCTTAGCTCCTACAATGAGCAGTTCTTC,CASSLKVRKGPTLSSYNEQFF
TRBD1,TRBJ1-2,-,TRBV28,12,TGTGCCAGCAGTTACCGGGACAGGGGTTACACCTTC,CASSYRDRGYTF
TRBD1,TRBJ2-2,many,TRBV20-1,14,TGCAGTGCTAGAACGGGACAGGGGGCCGGGGAGCTGTTTTTT,CSARTGQGAGELFF
-,TRBJ2-3,many,TRBV29-1,13,TGCAGCGCAGAACGGGGCTTCACAGATACGCAGTATTTT,CSAERGFTDTQYF
TRBD1,TRBJ2-3,many,TRBV6-5,15,TGTGCCAGCAGTTCAGGGGGCGATTCGAAAGATACGCAGTATTTT,CASSSGGDSKDTQYF